Presented here are 2 T cell receptor beta chains from one specimen sequenced in a study of technical replicates of blood from several donors. Data came from immunoSEQ multiplex PCR; TCRdb stores just in-frame clones and leaves some out. The sample shows approximately 51,000 clones, 85% to 95% of them seen only once. Sequenced: PBMCs. These receptors came from a human donor in good health. Some clones in this sample may be carry-over from other donors' samples.

V is TRBV7-8 and J is TRBJ2-4; TRBD1 matches 7 bases. CDR3 length: 14 residues. V trimming: 1 base; J trimming: 11 bases; junction bases outside the gene matches: 8. Germline assignment: CDR1 SGHVS and CDR2 FQNEAQ. The CDR3 DNA is TGTGCCAGCAGCTTAGAGGCCCGACAGGGCCTTCAGTACTTC. It encodes CASSLEARQGLQYF.

This CDR3 is CASSFDRGNTEAFF. The DNA for the CDR3 is TGTGCCAGCAGCTTCGACAGGGGGAACACTGAAGCTTTCTTT. V usage is TRBV5-4 and J usage is TRBJ1-1, with TRBD1 matching over 8 bases. Germline V lookup: CDR1 SGHNT, CDR2 YYREEE (reference sequence). This CDR3 has 14 amino acids. With V trimmed by 2 bases and J by 1 base, 1 base remained unmatched.